This is a list of T cell receptor beta chains from one sample in a study of cytomegalovirus exposure and HLA in healthy donors. Sequencing used immunoSEQ multiplex PCR; TCRdb keeps in-frame clones, though not all of them. Recorded for this sample: around 200,000 clones. Sequencing input: PBMCs. These receptors were taken from a girl aged 2-10 years in good health and CMV-seropositive. CDR3s leave out the opening cysteine and the closing phenylalanine or tryptophan.

j_gene: TRBJ1-5
v_gene: TRBV7-8
CDR3aa: ASSLAGRDRTQPQH

j_gene: TRBJ1-5
v_gene: TRBV18
CDR3aa: ASSPLGVSNQPQH

j_gene: TRBJ2-7
v_gene: TRBV2
CDR3aa: ASRRERHEQY

j_gene: TRBJ1-2
v_gene: TRBV16
CDR3aa: ASSDSNYGYT

j_gene: TRBJ1-3
v_gene: TRBV6-9
CDR3aa: ASSYSQLDPGNTIY

j_gene: TRBJ2-1
v_gene: TRBV29-1
CDR3aa: SVESLLSNEQF

j_gene: TRBJ1-6
v_gene: TRBV18
CDR3aa: ASSPGAGGYSPLH

j_gene: TRBJ1-4
v_gene: TRBV7-2
CDR3aa: ASSSRTGVGEKLF

j_gene: TRBJ1-2
v_gene: TRBV10-3
CDR3aa: AISGVRGRGYT

j_gene: TRBJ1-1
v_gene: TRBV5-1
CDR3aa: ASSLADRGTEAF

j_gene: TRBJ1-3
v_gene: TRBV28
CDR3aa: ASSLGGPVFFGNTIY